The clone carrying this T cell receptor beta chain turned up a few times. Its antigen is not known. The germline V gene encodes CDR1 DFQATT and CDR2 SNEGSKA (reference sequence). The CDR3 consists of 14 residues. The V end was cut by 2 bases, the J end by 4 bases, with 13 bases between. From RNA transcripts, TCR beta CDR3 regions were amplified. Primed by the HTBI set, a first-round RT-PCR was run on the TCR CDR3. One entry per CDR3 protein, called by TCRdb with MiXCR from the multiplex PCR reads. In the table there are approximately 420,000 distinct CDR3 sequences, approximately 15% of which are singletons. Exclusion followed for patients with uncontrolled infection, other autoimmune disease, pregnancy or lactation. The authors obtained PBMCs from roughly 10 ml of fresh peripheral blood. This sample is drawn from a study of T cells in Graves' hyperthyroidism and ophthalmopathy. Whole-study findings and limits: Most clonotypes expanded in thyroid above 0.001 were likewise present in blood. Ophthalmopathy was predicted by the model a median of about 6.7 months ahead of onset.

This sequence originates from a woman in her twenties or thirties with Graves' hyperthyroidism. J is TRBJ2-3 and V is TRBV20-1; D is undetermined. Sequences were obtained from blood. This chain's CDR3 is CSARTTRLPDTQYF. The CDR3 DNA reads TGCAGTGCTAGAACGACAAGGCTTCCAGATACGCAGTATTTT.